This is a list of T cell receptor beta chains from one sample in a study of cytomegalovirus exposure and HLA in healthy donors. Assay: immunoSEQ multiplex PCR; the TCRdb copy retains only in-frame clones and omits some. This table holds about 140,000 clones, 84% found once. What was sequenced was PBMCs. Source of these receptors: a woman aged 30 to 39 in good health and CMV-seronegative. Each CDR3 is given with its conserved first and last residue.

TRBJ1-1 TRBV25-1 CASSEPGQTLAAFF
TRBJ2-2 TRBV9 CASSVVDRSDVGELFF
TRBJ1-2 TRBV7-8 CASSLTDYGYTF
TRBJ1-4 TRBV2 CASIKERGLINEKLFF
TRBJ1-1 TRBV5-1 CASSFARTGENTEAFF
TRBJ1-4 TRBV7-2 CASSPNPSDEKLFF
TRBJ2-3 TRBV18 CASSPWDRVTDTQYF
TRBJ2-3 TRBV5-6 CASSLLAGGTDTQYF
TRBJ1-1 TRBV5-4 CASSQNPGTVEAFF
TRBJ1-5 TRBV12-5 CASGLVADGQAANQPQHF
TRBJ2-1 TRBV18 CASSVRTGRPNEQFF
TRBJ1-1 TRBV7-2 CASSPIGKGVGTEAFF
TRBJ2-3 TRBV18 CASSPRLGGRTDTQYF
TRBJ2-3 TRBV29-1 CSVQGRMGDTQYF
TRBJ2-5 TRBV6-1 CASSEDPGWETQYF
TRBJ1-4 TRBV5-8 CASTWGTSNEKLFF
TRBJ2-2 TRBV19 CASTGTSGAFSTGELFF
TRBJ2-1 TRBV7-6 CASSLDVARVEQFF
TRBJ1-1 TRBV5-4 CASSLWDLNTEAFF
TRBJ1-2 TRBV28 CASSPTDLRGYTF
TRBJ1-1 TRBV4-3 CASSQDRVSHTEAFF
TRBJ1-2 TRBV6-5 CASSGQGISGYTF
TRBJ1-1 TRBV18 CASSPRETEAFF
TRBJ1-2 TRBV2 CASREDSSHYGYTF
TRBJ2-2 TRBV2 CASTKDRAETGELFF
TRBJ2-1 TRBV7-3 CASSSGWKPYNEQFF
TRBJ1-2 TRBV19 CASSMSSGRRGGYTF
TRBJ1-2 TRBV10-3 CAISEIEGGYTF
TRBJ1-2 TRBV2 CASRSTGGGGYTF
TRBJ2-3 TRBV2 CASSLRPTAGGGDTQYF
TRBJ2-1 TRBV29-1 CSVREEGAMYRNEQFF
TRBJ2-7 TRBV6-1 CASSEQPQVAYEQYF
TRBJ2-7 TRBV5-1 CASSAQGARVGRGFSYEQYF
TRBJ2-3 TRBV7-3 CASSLRTGTVGDTQYF
TRBJ2-5 TRBV5-1 CASSFRGDRTQYF
TRBJ1-2 TRBV5-1 CASSVAQGIYYGYTF
TRBJ1-4 TRBV11-2 CASSLRQAATNEKLFF
TRBJ1-1 TRBV10-3 CAISEQRNTEAFF
TRBJ2-3 TRBV9 CASSVVGQGRDTQYF
TRBJ1-2 TRBV7-9 CASSLGAGLRGFFTF
TRBJ2-7 TRBV28 CASSLLGQGLPYEQYF
TRBJ2-7 TRBV7-9 CASSRLPFDEQYF
TRBJ1-3 TRBV2 CASSQRPGFSGNTIYF
TRBJ2-3 TRBV5-1 CASSLEDRATDTQYF
TRBJ2-5 TRBV5-6 CASSLGTRGETQYF
TRBJ1-6 TRBV5-6 CASSTGTDYNSPLHF
TRBJ1-2 TRBV7-2 CASSLASTNYGYTF
TRBJ2-5 TRBV7-2 CASSQTIGGRVGETQYF
TRBJ1-2 TRBV6-1 CASSSRGKLNYGYTF
TRBJ2-7 TRBV5-4 CASSLGSQGYYEQYF
TRBJ1-2 TRBV4-3 CASSQGQRQGAYGYTF